This T cell receptor beta chain was documented in a study of beta chain features in type 1 diabetes. About the study: The number of sorted cells examined across all samples was approximately 100 million.

General study points: Among patients with Type 1 diabetes, TCRB CDR3s were moderately but significantly shorter in every one of the four CD4+ subsets.

Germline loops: CDR1 SGHRS, CDR2 YFSETQ. V dropped 4 bases and J dropped 4 bases, with 20 bases sitting between them. The CDR3 consists of 16 residues. What was sequenced were expressed TCRB transcripts, since all of the isolated RNA had been reverse transcribed. The read count averaged approximately 3.3 million across naive, central memory and regulatory T cell samples. Produced via immunoSEQ multiplex PCR; TCRdb's table is partial and in-frame only. This table has over 650,000 clones, 11% to 15% appearing once. Details on this clone: Antigen specificity is unknown.

This chain uses TRBV5-1 with TRBJ2-5; a possible D gene is TRBD2 (6 bases). This sequence originates from a man in his late teens or twenties with type 1 diabetes. The sample was naive CD4+ T cells from blood. The CDR3 is CASSPTRGGGGETQYF. CDR3 in DNA: TGCGCCAGCAGCCCAACTCGTGGGGGAGGCGGAGAGACCCAGTACTTC.